This T cell receptor (beta chain) was sequenced during a study of early T cells in non-severe SARS-CoV-2 infection. V was pared by 0 bases and J by 7 bases, with 3 bases of the junction left unmatched. The CDR3 contains 15 residues. Per germline, CDR1 SGHRS and CDR2 YFSETQ. Attached unique molecular identifiers marked individual cDNA molecules. From the 5' RACE reads, TCRdb called clonotypes with MiXCR, one entry per CDR3 protein. The repertoire has 70,000 to 90,000 distinct CDR3 sequences, roughly 12% of them found once; the top ten carry roughly 3.1%. The chain recombines TRBV5-1 with TRBJ2-2; 10 bases are a match to TRBD2. Material for sequencing was whole blood. This receptor was identified in an adult who was a healthcare worker with PCR-confirmed SARS-CoV-2 infection or an uninfected control (not recorded which). In DNA, the CDR3 is TGCGCCAGCAGCTTGGAGGCTAGCGGGAGCGGGGAGCTGTTTTTT. It encodes CASSLEASGSGELFF.